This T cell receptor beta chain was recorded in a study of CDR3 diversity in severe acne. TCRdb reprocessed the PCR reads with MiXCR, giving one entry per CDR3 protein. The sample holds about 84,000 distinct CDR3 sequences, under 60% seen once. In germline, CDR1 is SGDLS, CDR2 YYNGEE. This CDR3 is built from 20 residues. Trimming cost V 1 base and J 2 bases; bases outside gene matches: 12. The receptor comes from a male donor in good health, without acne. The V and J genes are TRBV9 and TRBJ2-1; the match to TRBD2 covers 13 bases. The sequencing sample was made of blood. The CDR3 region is CASSVTPRATSGRAYNEQFF. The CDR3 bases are TGTGCCAGCAGCGTAACCCCCCGAGCTACTAGCGGGAGGGCCTACAATGAGCAGTTCTTC.